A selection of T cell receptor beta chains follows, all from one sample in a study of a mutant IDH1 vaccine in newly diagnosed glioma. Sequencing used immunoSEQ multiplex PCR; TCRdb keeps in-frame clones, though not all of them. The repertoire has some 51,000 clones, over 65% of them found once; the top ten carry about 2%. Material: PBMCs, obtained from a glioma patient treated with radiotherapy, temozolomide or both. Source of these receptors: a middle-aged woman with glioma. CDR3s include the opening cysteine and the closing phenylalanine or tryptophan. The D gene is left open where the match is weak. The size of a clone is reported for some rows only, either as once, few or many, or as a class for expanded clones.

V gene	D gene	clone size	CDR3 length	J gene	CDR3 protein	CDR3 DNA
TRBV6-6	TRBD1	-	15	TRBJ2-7	CASSLGTGGLYEQYF	TGTGCCAGCAGCCTGGGGACAGGGGGCCTGTACGAGCAGTACTTC
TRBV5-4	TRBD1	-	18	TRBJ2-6	CASSDLGTGGSGANVLTF	TGTGCCAGCAGCGATCTCGGGACAGGGGGCTCTGGGGCCAACGTCCTGACTTTC
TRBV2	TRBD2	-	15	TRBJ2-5	CASSEGLAGVETQYF	TGTGCCAGCAGCGAGGGACTAGCGGGGGTCGAGACCCAGTACTTC
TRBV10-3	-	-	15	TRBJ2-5	CAISDQRGGLETQYF	TGTGCCATCAGTGACCAAAGGGGGGGTCTCGAGACCCAGTACTTC
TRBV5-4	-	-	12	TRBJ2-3	CASSYQGDTQYF	TGTGCCAGCAGCTATCAGGGAGATACGCAGTATTTT
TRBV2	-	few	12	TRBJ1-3	CACSTRGNTIYF	TGTGCCTGCTCCACTAGGGGAAACACCATATATTTT
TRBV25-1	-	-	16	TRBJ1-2	CASSESKMGTNYGYTF	TGTGCCAGCAGTGAATCTAAGATGGGGACTAACTATGGCTACACCTTC
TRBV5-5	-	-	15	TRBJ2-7	CASSLLGPSSYEQYF	TGTGCCAGCAGCTTGCTAGGGCCAAGCTCCTACGAGCAGTACTTC
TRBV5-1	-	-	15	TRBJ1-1	CASRQRGSGTTEAFF	TGCGCCAGCAGGCAAAGAGGTTCCGGGACCACTGAAGCTTTCTTT
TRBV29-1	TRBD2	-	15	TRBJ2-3	CSVEALAGGTDTQYF	TGCAGCGTTGAAGCACTAGCGGGGGGCACAGATACGCAGTATTTT
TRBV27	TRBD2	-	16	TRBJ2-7	CASSLSLVAGDYEQYF	TGTGCCAGCAGTTTATCCCTCGTAGCGGGGGACTACGAGCAGTACTTC
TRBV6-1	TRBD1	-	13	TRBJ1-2	CASREKQGHGYTF	TGTGCCAGCAGGGAGAAACAGGGGCATGGCTACACCTTC
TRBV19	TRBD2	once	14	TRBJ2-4	CASSGTSAKNIQYF	TGTGCCAGTAGCGGGACTAGCGCCAAAAACATTCAGTACTTC
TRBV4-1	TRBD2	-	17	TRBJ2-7	CASSHGGPSGGNDEQYF	TGCGCCAGCAGCCACGGGGGGCCTAGCGGGGGGAACGACGAGCAGTACTTC
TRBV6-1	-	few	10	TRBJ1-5	CASSDPGTDF	TGTGCCAGCAGTGACCCAGGGACGGATTTT
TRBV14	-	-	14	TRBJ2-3	CASSQGTAGDTQYF	TGTGCCAGCAGCCAAGGGACAGCGGGGGATACGCAGTATTTT
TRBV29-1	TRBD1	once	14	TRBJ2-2	CSVTRTGYAGELFF	TGCAGCGTTACCCGGACAGGGTACGCCGGGGAGCTGTTTTTT
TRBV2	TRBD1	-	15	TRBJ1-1	CASSLGQGIFTEAFF	TGTGCCAGCAGTCTTGGACAGGGGATTTTTACTGAAGCTTTCTTT
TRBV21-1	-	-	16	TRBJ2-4	CASSISKKLAKNIQYF	TGTGCCAGCAGCATAAGTAAGAAACTAGCCAAAAACATTCAGTACTTC
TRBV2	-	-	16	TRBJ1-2	CASSVYPPADLYGYTF	TGTGCCAGCAGTGTCTACCCCCCGGCTGATCTCTATGGCTACACCTTC
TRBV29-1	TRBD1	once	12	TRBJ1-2	CSALGQGYGYTF	TGCAGCGCGTTGGGACAGGGCTATGGCTACACCTTC
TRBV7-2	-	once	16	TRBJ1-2	CASSLVGNRQDYGYTF	TGTGCCAGCAGCTTAGTCGGGAACAGACAGGATTATGGCTACACCTTC
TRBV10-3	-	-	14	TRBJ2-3	CAIRQGEVTDTQYF	TGTGCCATCAGACAGGGTGAGGTGACAGATACGCAGTATTTT
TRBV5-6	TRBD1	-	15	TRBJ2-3	CASSLSDRGADTQYF	TGTGCCAGCAGCCTCTCTGACAGGGGTGCAGATACGCAGTATTTT
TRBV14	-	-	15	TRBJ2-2	CASSQVRVDTGELFF	TGTGCCAGCAGCCAAGTTCGTGTCGACACCGGGGAGCTGTTTTTT
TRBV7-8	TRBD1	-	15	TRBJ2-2	CASSHIQGAGGELFF	TGTGCCAGCAGCCATATACAGGGGGCCGGCGGGGAGCTGTTTTTT
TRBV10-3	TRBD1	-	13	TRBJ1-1	CAISRDRETEAFF	TGTGCCATCAGCCGGGACAGGGAAACTGAAGCTTTCTTT
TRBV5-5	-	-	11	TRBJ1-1	CASSPREEAFF	TGTGCCAGCAGCCCGCGGGAGGAAGCTTTCTTT
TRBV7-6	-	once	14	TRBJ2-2	CASSLVGGGGELFF	TGTGCCAGCAGCTTAGTCGGCGGAGGCGGGGAGCTGTTTTTT
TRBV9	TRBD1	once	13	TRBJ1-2	CASSLGQAYGYTF	TGTGCCAGCAGCCTGGGACAGGCCTATGGCTACACCTTC
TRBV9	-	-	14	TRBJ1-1	CASSVAQKNTEAFF	TGTGCCAGCAGCGTGGCACAGAAGAACACTGAAGCTTTCTTT
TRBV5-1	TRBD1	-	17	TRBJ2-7	CASSLWGGQGAQNEQYF	TGCGCCAGCAGCTTGTGGGGGGGACAGGGGGCGCAGAACGAGCAGTACTTC
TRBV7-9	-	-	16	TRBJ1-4	CASSPDGVATNEKLFF	TGTGCCAGCAGCCCGGACGGAGTTGCAACTAATGAAAAACTGTTTTTT
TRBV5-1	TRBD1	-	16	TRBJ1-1	CASRPRQGLMNTEAFF	TGCGCCAGCAGGCCTCGACAGGGTTTGATGAACACTGAAGCTTTCTTT
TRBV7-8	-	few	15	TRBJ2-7	CASSLDIQEPYEQYF	TGTGCCAGCAGCTTAGACATCCAGGAGCCCTACGAGCAGTACTTC
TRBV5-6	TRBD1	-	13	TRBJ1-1	CASSLGDRGWAFF	TGTGCCAGCAGCTTGGGGGACAGGGGCTGGGCTTTCTTT
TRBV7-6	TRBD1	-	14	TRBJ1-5	CASSSGTGGQPQHF	TGTGCCAGCAGCTCGGGGACAGGAGGTCAGCCCCAGCATTTT
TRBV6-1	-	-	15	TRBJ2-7	CASRNQGSSSYEQYF	TGTGCCAGCAGGAATCAGGGGTCTAGCTCCTACGAGCAGTACTTC
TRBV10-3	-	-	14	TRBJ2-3	CAISGPTSTDTQYF	TGTGCCATCAGCGGGCCAACTAGCACAGATACGCAGTATTTT
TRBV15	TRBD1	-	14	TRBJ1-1	CATRADRVLSEAFF	TGTGCCACCAGAGCTGACAGGGTTTTATCCGAAGCTTTCTTT
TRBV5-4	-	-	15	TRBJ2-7	CASSMEGVPPYEQYF	TGTGCCAGCAGCATGGAAGGGGTCCCTCCCTACGAGCAGTACTTC
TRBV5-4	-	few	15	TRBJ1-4	CASSSRTAGGEKLFF	TGTGCCAGCAGCAGCCGGACAGCGGGTGGTGAAAAACTGTTTTTT
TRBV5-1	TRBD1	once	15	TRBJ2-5	CASSPVRGNFETQYF	TGCGCCAGCAGCCCAGTCAGGGGGAATTTCGAGACCCAGTACTTC
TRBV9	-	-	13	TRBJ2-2	CASSAGPTGELFF	TGTGCCAGCAGCGCAGGGCCCACCGGGGAGCTGTTTTTT
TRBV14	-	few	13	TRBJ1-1	CASSQGNFGEAFF	TGTGCCAGCAGCCAAGGGAATTTCGGGGAAGCTTTCTTT
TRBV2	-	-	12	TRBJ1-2	CASSVGFHGYTF	TGTGCCAGCAGTGTAGGGTTTCATGGCTACACCTTC
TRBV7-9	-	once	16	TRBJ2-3	CASSSNGGPSTDTQYF	TGTGCCAGCAGCTCAAACGGGGGGCCTAGCACAGATACGCAGTATTTT
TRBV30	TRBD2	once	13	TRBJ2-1	CASAPGLEGEQFF	TGTGCCTCCGCCCCGGGACTAGAGGGTGAGCAGTTCTTC
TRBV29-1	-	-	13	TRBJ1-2	CSVEESVGAGYTF	TGCAGCGTTGAAGAGTCTGTGGGCGCAGGCTACACCTTC
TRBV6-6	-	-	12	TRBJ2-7	CAISDSPYEQYF	TGTGCCATATCCGACAGCCCCTACGAGCAGTACTTC